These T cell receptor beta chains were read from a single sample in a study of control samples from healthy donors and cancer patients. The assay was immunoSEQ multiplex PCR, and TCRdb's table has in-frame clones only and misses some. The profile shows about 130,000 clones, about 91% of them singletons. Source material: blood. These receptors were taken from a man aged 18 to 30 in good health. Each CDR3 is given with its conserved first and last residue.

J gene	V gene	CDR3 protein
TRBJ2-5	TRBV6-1	CASSGGPTQYF
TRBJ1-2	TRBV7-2	CASSLVGLVAVNYGYTF
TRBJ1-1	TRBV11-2	CASSLDPRHNTEAFF
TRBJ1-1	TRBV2	CASSDKLGEAFF
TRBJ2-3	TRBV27	CASSPSGDTQYF
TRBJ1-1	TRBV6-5	CASRAGSNTEAFF
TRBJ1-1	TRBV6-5	CASTHRGGYTEAFF
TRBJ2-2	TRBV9	CASSVIGTGIGELFF
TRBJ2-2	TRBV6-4	CASSDLRTGELFF
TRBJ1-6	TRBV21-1	CASSKGCSPLHF
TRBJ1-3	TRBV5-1	CASSLGGTASSGNTIYF
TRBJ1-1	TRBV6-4	CASRRDHQTGEAFF
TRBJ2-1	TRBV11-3	CASSRGFSNEQFF